The present T cell receptor (beta chain) was sequenced within a study of blood T cell repertoires in COVID-19. Study as a whole: The origin of the acute and convalescent COVID-19 samples was the United States, Italy and Spain. Nucleic acid was either cDNA or gDNA, and it came from T cells, B-cell-depleted T cells, or PBMCs.

In the authors' methods: Amplification of reference gene primers provided the estimated nucleated cell counts. The table came from immunoSEQ multiplex PCR; TCRdb's copy has only in-frame clones and leaves some out. The DNA was the basis for D and trimming; V, J and clone size are from that table. In the table there are 250,000 to 300,000 clones, under 90% of which are singletons. This clone was seen a handful of times. The trim removed 4 bases at V and 3 bases at J, leaving 10 bases unmatched. Germline CDR1 is MNHEY and CDR2 is SVGAGI. This CDR3 is 16 amino acids long. The chain carries TRBV6-5 and TRBJ2-7, with 9 bases aligning to TRBD2. The receptor was derived from a man in his sixties with acute or convalescent COVID-19. Sequencing was carried out using peripheral blood. The CDR3 nucleotides read TGTGCCAGCAGTTCCGTCGATGGGACTAGCTACTACGAGCAGTACTTC. Residues: CASSSVDGTSYYEQYF.